This TCR beta chain was sequenced for a study of STAT5B mutations in CD4+ large granular lymphocyte leukemia. Healthy controls were blood donor buffy coats. Per the original data handling: Productive clonotypes were detectable down to 2.59 x 10-5 frequency. TCRdb's table, derived via immunoSEQ multiplex PCR, lists solely in-frame clones and lacks some. V, J and clone size were drawn from that table, and D and trimming were deduced from the DNA. In the table there are approximately 35,000 clones, about 70% of which are singletons. Study-level points and caveats: No patients shared main leukemic clonotypes, though roughly 23% appeared at low frequency elsewhere.

This clone came up once. Antigen: not known. This receptor was identified in a human donor in good health. The sample was CD4+ T cells from blood buffy coats.

This chain's CDR3 is CASSLNPGRGQVRYEQYF. CDR3 sequence (DNA): TGTGCCAGCAGCTTAAATCCCGGCCGCGGGCAGGTCAGGTACGAGCAGTACTTC. This sequence joins TRBV7-3 and TRBJ2-7, with a possible D match to TRBD2 (5 bases). The CDR3 consists of 18 residues. Germline V gives CDR1 SGHTA, CDR2 FQGTGA. V was trimmed by 1 base and J by 4 bases, leaving 23 bases between them.